This T cell receptor beta chain was captured by sequencing in a study of vaccination and CD4 T cells after COVID-19. Study at large: Post-COVID samples had a sampling time that fell a median approximately 97 days after diagnosis (range 35 to 161).

Germline CDR1 and CDR2: MNHNS and SASEGT. V lost 3 bases, J lost 5 bases, and 9 bases stayed unmatched. This CDR3 contains 15 residues. An Oncomine TCR Beta short-read assay was used to sequence the DNA from cultured CD4+ T cells. Genomic DNA was isolated from CD4+ T cells that had been cultured. TCRdb reprocessed the PCR reads via MiXCR and lists one record per CDR3 protein. The table has about 8,900 distinct CDR3 sequences, around 37% seen once. The treatment was: roughly 10-day PBMC culture with coronavirus spike peptide pools or control peptides (ViraFEST assay). This clonotype is large (0.1 to 1%). Antigen unknown.

Source material: CD4+ T cells from blood, cultured in vitro. The origin of this receptor is a human donor who had recovered from COVID-19. This rearrangement joins TRBV6-1 to TRBJ1-1; 7 bases map to TRBD1. CDR3 amino acids: CASSDKGRGITEAFF. DNA for the CDR3: TGTGCCAGCAGTGATAAGGGCAGGGGGATTACTGAAGCTTTCTTT.